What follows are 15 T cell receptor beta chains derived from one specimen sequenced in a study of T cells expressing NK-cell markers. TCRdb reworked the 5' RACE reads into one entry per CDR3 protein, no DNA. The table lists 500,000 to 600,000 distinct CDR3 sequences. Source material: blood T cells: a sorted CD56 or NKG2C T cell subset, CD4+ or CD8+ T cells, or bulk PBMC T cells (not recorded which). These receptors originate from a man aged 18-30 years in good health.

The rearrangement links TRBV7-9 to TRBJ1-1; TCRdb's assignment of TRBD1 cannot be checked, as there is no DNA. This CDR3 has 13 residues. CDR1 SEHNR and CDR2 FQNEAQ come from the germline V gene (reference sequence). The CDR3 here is CASSLGYGQGAFF.

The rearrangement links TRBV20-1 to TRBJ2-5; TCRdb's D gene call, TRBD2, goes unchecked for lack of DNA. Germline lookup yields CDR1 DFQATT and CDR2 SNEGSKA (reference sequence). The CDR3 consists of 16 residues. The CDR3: CSARIPNKEGLETQYF.

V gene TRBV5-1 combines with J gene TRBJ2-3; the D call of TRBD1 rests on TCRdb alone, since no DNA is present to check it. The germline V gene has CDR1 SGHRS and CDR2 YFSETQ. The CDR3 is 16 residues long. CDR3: CASSLIVSQGPDTQYF.

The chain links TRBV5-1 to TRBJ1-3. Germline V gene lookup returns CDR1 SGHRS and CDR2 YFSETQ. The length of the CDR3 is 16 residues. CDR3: CASSLGGGISGNTIYF.

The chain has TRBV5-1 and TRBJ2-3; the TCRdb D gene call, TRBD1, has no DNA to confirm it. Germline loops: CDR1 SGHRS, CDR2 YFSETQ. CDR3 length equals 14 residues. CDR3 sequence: CASSGQGDGDTQYF.

CDR3 sequence reads: CASSISGEYNEQFF. The J gene is TRBJ2-1, the V gene TRBV7-8. CDR1 and CDR2 from the germline V gene are SGHVS and FQNEAQ. This CDR3 has 14 amino acids.

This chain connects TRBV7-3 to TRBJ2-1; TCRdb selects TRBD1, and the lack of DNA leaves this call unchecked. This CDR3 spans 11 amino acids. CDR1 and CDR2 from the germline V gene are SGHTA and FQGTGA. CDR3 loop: CASRSDREQFF. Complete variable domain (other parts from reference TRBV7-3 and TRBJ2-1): GAGVSQTPSNKVTEKGKYVELRCDPISGHTALYWYRQSLGQGPEFLIYFQGTGAADDSGLPNDRFFAVRPEGSVSTLKIQRTERGDSAVYLCASRSDREQFFGPGTRLTVL.

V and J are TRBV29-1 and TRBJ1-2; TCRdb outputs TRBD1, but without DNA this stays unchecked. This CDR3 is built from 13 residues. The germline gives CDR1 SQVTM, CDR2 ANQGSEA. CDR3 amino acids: CSVGRGKIDGYTF.

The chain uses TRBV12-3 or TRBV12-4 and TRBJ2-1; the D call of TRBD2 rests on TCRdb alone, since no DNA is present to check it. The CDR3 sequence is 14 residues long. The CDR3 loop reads CASSPPLRADEQFF.

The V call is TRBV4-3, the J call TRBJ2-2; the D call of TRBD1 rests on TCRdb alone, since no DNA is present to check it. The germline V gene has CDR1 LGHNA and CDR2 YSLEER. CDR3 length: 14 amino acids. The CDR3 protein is CASRVVRGAGELFF.

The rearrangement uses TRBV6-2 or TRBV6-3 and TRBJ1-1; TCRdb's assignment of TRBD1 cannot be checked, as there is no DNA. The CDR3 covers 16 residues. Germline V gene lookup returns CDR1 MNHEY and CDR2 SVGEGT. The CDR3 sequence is CASSYPRGAMNTEAFF.

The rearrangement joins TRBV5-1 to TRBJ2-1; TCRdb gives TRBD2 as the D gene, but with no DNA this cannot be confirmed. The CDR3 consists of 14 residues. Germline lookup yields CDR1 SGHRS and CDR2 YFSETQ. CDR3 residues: CASSNRLAANEQFF.

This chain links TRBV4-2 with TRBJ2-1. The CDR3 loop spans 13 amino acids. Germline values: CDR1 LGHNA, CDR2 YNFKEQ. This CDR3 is CASSQATEYEQFF.

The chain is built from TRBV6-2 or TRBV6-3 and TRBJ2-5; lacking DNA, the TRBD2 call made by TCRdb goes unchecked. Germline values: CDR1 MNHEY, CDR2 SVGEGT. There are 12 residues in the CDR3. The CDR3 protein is CAIEAGEGTQYF.

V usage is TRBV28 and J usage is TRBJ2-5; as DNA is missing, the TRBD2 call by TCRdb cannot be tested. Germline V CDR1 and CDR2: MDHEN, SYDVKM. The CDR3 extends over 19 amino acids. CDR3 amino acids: CASSLFEGLAGPLVETQYF.